Listed here is a single T cell receptor (beta chain). Recruitment covered about two dozen US areas and drew participants whose ages spanned roughly 18 to 100 years. Researchers sorted participants into cohorts using their self-reported clinical history. Among Cohort 3 donors, those recovered had two negative PCRs, clearance, or symptom resolution. Here immunoSEQ multiplex PCR was the method, and the copy in TCRdb shows in-frame clones only, minus some. Here the sample spans a few hundred thousand clones, over 75% being singletons. This specimen comes from a study of blood T cell repertoires in COVID-19. On the study more broadly: Sample material is recorded as cDNA or gDNA derived from T cells, B-cell-depleted T cells, or PBMCs.

CDR1 is SGDLS, CDR2 YYNGEE, per germline. The CDR3 has 13 amino acids. V was pared by 4 bases and J by 3 bases, with 10 bases between. The sequence came from a man between 35 and 55 years old who had recovered from COVID-19. Sequenced material: PBMCs or T cells enriched from blood (not recorded which). The chain carries TRBV9 and TRBJ1-2; no firm D call. The CDR3: CASSPDGDYGYTF. The DNA for the CDR3 is TGTGCCAGCAGCCCAGACGGGGACTATGGCTACACCTTC.